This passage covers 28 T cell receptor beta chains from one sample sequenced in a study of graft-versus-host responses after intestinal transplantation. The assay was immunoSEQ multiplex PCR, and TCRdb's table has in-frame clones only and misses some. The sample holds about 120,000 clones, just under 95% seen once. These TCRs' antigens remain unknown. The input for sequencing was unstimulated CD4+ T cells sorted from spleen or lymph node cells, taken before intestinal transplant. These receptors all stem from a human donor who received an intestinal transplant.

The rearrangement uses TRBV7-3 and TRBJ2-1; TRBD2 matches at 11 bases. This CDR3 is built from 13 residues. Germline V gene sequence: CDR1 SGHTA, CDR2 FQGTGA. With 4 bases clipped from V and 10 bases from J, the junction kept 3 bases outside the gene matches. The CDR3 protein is CASSSRTSGEQFF. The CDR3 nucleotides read TGTGCCAGCAGCTCAAGGACTAGCGGGGAGCAGTTCTTC.

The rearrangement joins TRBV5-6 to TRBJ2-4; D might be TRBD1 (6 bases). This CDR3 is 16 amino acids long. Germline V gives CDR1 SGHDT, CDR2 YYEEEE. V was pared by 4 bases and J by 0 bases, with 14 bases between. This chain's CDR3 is CASSLRTELAKNIQYF. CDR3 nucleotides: TGTGCCAGCAGCCTACGGACAGAACTAGCCAAAAACATTCAGTACTTC.

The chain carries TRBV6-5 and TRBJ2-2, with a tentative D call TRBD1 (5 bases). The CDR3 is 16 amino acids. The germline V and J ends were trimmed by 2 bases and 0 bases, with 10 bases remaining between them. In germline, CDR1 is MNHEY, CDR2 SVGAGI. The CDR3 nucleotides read TGTGCCAGCAGTTACGTAGGGGCCGCGAACACCGGGGAGCTGTTTTTT. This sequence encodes CASSYVGAANTGELFF.

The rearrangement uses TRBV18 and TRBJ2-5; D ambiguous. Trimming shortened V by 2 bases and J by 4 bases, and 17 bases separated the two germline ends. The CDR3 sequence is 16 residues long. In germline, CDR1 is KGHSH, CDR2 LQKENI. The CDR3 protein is CASSPRNRNYTETQYF. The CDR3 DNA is TGTGCCAGCTCACCAAGAAATAGAAACTACACAGAGACCCAGTACTTC.

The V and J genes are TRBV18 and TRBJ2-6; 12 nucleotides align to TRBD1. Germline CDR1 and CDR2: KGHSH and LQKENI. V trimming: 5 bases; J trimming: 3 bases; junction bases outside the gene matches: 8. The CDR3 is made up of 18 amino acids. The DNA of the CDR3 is TGTGCCAGCTCATTCGGGACAGGGGGCAGTTTTGGGGCCAACGTCCTGACTTTC. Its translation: CASSFGTGGSFGANVLTF.

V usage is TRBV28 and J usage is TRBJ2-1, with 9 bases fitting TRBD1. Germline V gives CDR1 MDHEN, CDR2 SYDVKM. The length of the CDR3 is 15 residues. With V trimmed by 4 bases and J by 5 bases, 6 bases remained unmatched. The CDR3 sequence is CASSSGQGGNNEQFF. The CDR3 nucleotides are TGTGCCAGCAGTTCGGGACAGGGCGGGAACAATGAGCAGTTCTTC.

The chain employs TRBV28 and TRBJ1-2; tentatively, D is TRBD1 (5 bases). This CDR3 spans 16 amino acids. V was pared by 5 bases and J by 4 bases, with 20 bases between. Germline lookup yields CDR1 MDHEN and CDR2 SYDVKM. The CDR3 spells CASSENLGAGSYGYTF. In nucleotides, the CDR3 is TGTGCCAGCAGTGAAAACCTTGGGGCAGGGAGCTATGGCTACACCTTC.

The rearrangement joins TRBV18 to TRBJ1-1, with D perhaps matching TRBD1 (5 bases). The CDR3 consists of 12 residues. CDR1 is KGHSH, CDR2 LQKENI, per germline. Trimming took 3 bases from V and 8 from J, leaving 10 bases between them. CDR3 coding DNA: TGTGCCAGCTCACCGATGTCAGGGGAAGCTTTCTTT. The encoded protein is CASSPMSGEAFF. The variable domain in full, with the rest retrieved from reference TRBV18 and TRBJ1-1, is NAGVMQNPRHLVRRRGQEARLRCSPMKGHSHVYWYRQLPEEGLKFMVYLQKENIIDESGMPKERFSAEFPKEGPSILRIQQVVRGDSAAYFCASSPMSGEAFFGQGTRLTVV.

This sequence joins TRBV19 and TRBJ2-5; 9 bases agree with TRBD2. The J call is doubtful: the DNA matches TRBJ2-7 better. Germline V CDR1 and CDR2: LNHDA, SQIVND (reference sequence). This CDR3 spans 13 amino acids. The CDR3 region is CASRASGNYEQYF. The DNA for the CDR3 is TGTGCCAGTAGGGCTAGCGGGAACTACGAGCAGTACTTC.

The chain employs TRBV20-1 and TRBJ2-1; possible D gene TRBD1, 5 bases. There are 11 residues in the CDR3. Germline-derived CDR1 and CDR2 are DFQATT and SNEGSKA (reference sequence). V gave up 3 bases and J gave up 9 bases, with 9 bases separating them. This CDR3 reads CSASQGREQFF. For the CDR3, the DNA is TGCAGTGCTAGTCAGGGTCGTGAGCAGTTCTTC.

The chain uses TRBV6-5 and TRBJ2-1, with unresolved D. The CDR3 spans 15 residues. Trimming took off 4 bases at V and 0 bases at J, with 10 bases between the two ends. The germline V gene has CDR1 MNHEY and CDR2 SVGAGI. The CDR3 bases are TGTGCCAGCAGTTTAGACCGAAGCTCCTACAATGAGCAGTTCTTC. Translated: CASSLDRSSYNEQFF.

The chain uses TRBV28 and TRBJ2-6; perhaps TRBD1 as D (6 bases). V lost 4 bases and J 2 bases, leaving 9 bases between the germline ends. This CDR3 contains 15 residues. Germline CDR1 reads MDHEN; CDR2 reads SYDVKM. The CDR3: CASSSHRAGANVLTF. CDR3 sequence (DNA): TGTGCCAGCAGTTCTCACAGGGCTGGGGCCAACGTCCTGACTTTC.

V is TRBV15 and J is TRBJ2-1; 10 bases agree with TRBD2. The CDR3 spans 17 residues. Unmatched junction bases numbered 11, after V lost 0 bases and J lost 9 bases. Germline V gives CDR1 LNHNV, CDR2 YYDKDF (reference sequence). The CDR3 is CATSRDRWASGRGEQFF. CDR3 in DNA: TGTGCCACCAGCAGAGATCGATGGGCTAGCGGGAGAGGTGAGCAGTTCTTC. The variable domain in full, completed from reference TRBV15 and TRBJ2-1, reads DAMVIQNPRYQVTQFGKPVTLSCSQTLNHNVMYWYQQKSSQAPKLLFHYYDKDFNNEADTPDNFQSRRPNTSFCFLDIRSPGLGDTAMYLCATSRDRWASGRGEQFFGPGTRLTVL.

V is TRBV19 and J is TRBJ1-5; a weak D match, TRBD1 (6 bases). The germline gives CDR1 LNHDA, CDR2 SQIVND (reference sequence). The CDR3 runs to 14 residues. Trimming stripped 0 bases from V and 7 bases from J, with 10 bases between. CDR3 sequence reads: CASSIEGGPQPQHF. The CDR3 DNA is TGTGCCAGTAGTATAGAAGGGGGGCCCCAGCCCCAGCATTTT. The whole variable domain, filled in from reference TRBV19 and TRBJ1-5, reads DGGITQSPKYLFRKEGQNVTLSCEQNLNHDAMYWYRQDPGQGLRLIYYSQIVNDFQKGDIAEGYSVSREKKESFPLTVTSAQKNPTAFYLCASSIEGGPQPQHFGDGTRLSIL.

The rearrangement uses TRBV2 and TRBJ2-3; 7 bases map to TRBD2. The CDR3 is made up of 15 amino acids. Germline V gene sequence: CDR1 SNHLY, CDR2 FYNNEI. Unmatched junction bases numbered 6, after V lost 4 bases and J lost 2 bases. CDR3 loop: CASSVASGYTDTQYF. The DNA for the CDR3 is TGTGCCAGCAGTGTGGCTAGCGGATACACAGATACGCAGTATTTT. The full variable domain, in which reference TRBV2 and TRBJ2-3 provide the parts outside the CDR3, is EPEVTQTPSHQVTQMGQEVILRCVPISNHLYFYWYRQILGQKVEFLVSFYNNEISEKSEIFDDQFSVERPDGSNFTLKIRSTKLEDSAMYFCASSVASGYTDTQYFGPGTRLTVL.

CDR3 sequence: CASSVEGSQYNEQFF. Here the CDR3 DNA reads TGTGCCAGCAGCGTAGAGGGGTCCCAATACAATGAGCAGTTCTTC. The chain recombines TRBV9 with TRBJ2-1; D may be TRBD1 (5 bases). The CDR3 has 15 amino acids. V was pared by 0 bases and J by 4 bases, with 11 bases between. CDR1 SGDLS and CDR2 YYNGEE come from the germline V gene.

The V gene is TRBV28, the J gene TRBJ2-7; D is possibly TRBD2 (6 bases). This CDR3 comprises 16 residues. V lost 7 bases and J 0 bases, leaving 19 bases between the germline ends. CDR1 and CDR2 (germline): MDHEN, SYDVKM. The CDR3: CASTPGAGYSSYEQYF. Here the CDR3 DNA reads TGTGCCAGCACCCCAGGCGCGGGGTACTCCTCCTACGAGCAGTACTTC.

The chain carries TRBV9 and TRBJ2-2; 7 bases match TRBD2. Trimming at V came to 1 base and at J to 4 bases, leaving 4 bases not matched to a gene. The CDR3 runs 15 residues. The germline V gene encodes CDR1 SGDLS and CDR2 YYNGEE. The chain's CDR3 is CASSVTLAATGELFF. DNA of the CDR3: TGTGCCAGCAGCGTAACCCTAGCGGCCACCGGGGAGCTGTTTTTT.

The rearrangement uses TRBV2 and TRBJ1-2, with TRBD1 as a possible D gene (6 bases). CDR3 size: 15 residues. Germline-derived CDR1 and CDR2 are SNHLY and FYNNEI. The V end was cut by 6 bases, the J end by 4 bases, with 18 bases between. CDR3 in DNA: TGTGCCAGCAGGCCCGGGGGGGGCCTGGCCTATGGCTACACCTTC. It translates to CASRPGGGLAYGYTF.

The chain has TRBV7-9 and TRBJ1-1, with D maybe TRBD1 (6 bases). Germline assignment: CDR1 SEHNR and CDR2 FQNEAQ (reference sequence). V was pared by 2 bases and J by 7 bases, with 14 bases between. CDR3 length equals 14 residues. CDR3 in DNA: TGTGCCAGCAGCTTAACAGGGCGGGTTGGTGAAGCTTTCTTT. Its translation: CASSLTGRVGEAFF.

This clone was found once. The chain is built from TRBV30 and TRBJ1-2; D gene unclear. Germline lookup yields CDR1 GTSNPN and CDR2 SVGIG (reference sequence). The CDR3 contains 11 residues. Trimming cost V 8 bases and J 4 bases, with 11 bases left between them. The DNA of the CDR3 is TGTGCCGCTTCTCCTTCCTATGGCTACACCTTC. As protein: CAASPSYGYTF.

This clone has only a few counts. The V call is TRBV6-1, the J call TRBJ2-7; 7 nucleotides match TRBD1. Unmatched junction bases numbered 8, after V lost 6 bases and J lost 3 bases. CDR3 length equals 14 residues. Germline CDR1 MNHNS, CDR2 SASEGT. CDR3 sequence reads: CASSRQGWNYEQYF. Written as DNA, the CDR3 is TGTGCCAGCAGCCGACAGGGATGGAACTACGAGCAGTACTTC.

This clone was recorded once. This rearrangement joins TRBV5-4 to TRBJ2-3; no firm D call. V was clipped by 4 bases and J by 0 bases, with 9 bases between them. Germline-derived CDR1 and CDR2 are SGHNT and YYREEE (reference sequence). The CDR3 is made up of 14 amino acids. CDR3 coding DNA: TGTGCCAGCAGCCCGCGGATCAGCACAGATACGCAGTATTTT. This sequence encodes CASSPRISTDTQYF.

As DNA, the CDR3 is TGTGCCAGCAGCGTAGCCTCCGGGACTAGCGGACCCCCGGGTGAGCAGTTCTTC. Amino acid sequence: CASSVASGTSGPPGEQFF. This sequence joins TRBV9 and TRBJ2-1, with 11 bases identical to TRBD2. CDR3 length: 18 amino acids. After removal of 0 bases from V and 9 bases from J, the junction contained 14 bases not matched to a gene. The germline gives CDR1 SGDLS, CDR2 YYNGEE. The full variable domain, with the rest looked up from reference TRBV9 and TRBJ2-1, is DSGVTQTPKHLITATGQRVTLRCSPRSGDLSVYWYQQSLDQGLQFLIQYYNGEERAKGNILERFSAQQFPDLHSELNLSSLELGDSALYFCASSVASGTSGPPGEQFFGPGTRLTVL.

CDR3 sequence reads: CASSVAGLGNEQFF. The CDR3 DNA follows: TGTGCCAGCAGCGTAGCGGGTTTGGGTAATGAGCAGTTCTTC. The chain combines TRBV9 with TRBJ2-1; D is uncertain. Trimming removed 0 bases at V and 7 bases at J, with 11 bases between. This CDR3 has 14 amino acids. From germline, CDR1 is SGDLS and CDR2 YYNGEE.

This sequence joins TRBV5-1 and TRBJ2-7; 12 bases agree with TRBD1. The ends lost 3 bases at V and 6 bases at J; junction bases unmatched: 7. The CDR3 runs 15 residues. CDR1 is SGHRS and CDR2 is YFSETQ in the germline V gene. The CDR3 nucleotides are TGCGCCAGCAGCTCGGACGGGGACAGGGGGCGCGAGCAGTACTTC. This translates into CASSSDGDRGREQYF.

The CDR3 bases are TGTGCCAGCAGTTACATACCTGGGGCCAACGTCCTGACTTTC. Translation gives CASSYIPGANVLTF. The genes are TRBV6-5 and TRBJ2-6; D is uncertain. The germline V gene encodes CDR1 MNHEY and CDR2 SVGAGI. V gave up 2 bases and J gave up 2 bases, with 4 bases separating them. The CDR3 totals 14 residues.

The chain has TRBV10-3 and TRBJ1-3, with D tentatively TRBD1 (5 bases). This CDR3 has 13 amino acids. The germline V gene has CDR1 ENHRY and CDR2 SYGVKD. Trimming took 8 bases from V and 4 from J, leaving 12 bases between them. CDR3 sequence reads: CAISRGEGNTIYF. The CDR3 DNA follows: TGTGCCATCTCCCGAGGGGAAGGAAACACCATATATTTT.